This T cell receptor (beta chain) stems from a study of OX40 agonist ivuxolimab in advanced cancers. Regarding the study in general: The costimulatory receptor OX40 (CD134) was targeted by ivuxolimab, a fully human IgG2 agonistic monoclonal antibody. Intravenous ivuxolimab was administered to patients every 2 weeks at six dose levels: 0.01, 0.1, 0.3, 1.5, 3 and 10 mg/kg. Of the approximately 50 dose-escalation patients, hepatocellular carcinoma was present in 19, melanoma in approximately 15, renal cell carcinoma in 9 and head and neck cancer in 9. In the dose-escalation cohort, 70% to 90% of patients were male, and the mean age was 60 years with a range of about 20 to 90. Patients were allowed to have had prior anti-PD-1, anti-PD-L1 or anti-CTLA-4 therapy, and approximately 40% of the dose-escalation patients had been treated with checkpoint inhibitors. Partial responses occurred in three dose-escalation patients: two with cutaneous melanoma and one with hepatocellular carcinoma. The purpose of peripheral TCRbeta sequencing was to test whether ivuxolimab changed TCR sequence diversity and led to clonal T-cell expansion. The paper covers the monotherapy dose-escalation part of the phase I ivuxolimab trial, which included N = 52 patients.

This clone was picked up a small number of times. The target of this receptor is not known. Base quality data are lacking; no much larger clone is found one base away. Genomic DNA was isolated from the sorted cells so that the TCRbeta CDR3 region could be sequenced. TCRbeta CDR3 regions were sequenced using the immunoSEQ Assay. TCRdb holds this immuneACCESS table with in-frame rearrangements only. Some clones are missing; in checked studies, unresolved V genes explain under half, and the rest has no known cause. Here the sample has tens of thousands of clones; around 84% occur a single time. The ten largest make up around 6.6% of the sample. General conclusions and limits of the study: Which antigens the clonally expanded peripheral T cells were specific for was not determined. In partial responders in the 0.1-3.0 mg/kg groups, normalized peripheral clonal expansion was found to be among the lowest, especially among CD8+ T cells. After ivuxolimab, more expanded clones were found on average in CD8+ T cells than in CD4+ T cells. At doses of 0.1 to 3.0 mg/kg, clonal expansion of both CD4+ and CD8+ blood T cells was observed from baseline to week 6. Low levels of normalized T-cell clonal expansion were also seen in some patients who did not respond.

For CDR1 and CDR2, the germline V gene lists SGDLS and YYNGEE. Trimming costs V 5 bases and J 5 bases, and their ends lie 20 bases apart. Including the terminal cysteine and phenylalanine, the CDR3 comprises 15 residues. Only the CDR3 portion is preserved as DNA: 45 bases, with reading frame beginning at the first base. The trial excluded patients who had a history of autoimmune disease or who were on systemic immunosuppression. Peripheral blood for TCR sequencing was drawn from every dose cohort at baseline, at cycle 4 day 1 and at cycle 7 day 1. Samples were obtained from an open-label, multicenter, first-in-human phase I dose-escalation trial of ivuxolimab. Adults with locally advanced or metastatic melanoma, renal cell, hepatocellular, or head and neck squamous cell carcinoma were enrolled in the trial. Before TCR sequencing, CD4+ T cells and CD8+ T cells from peripheral blood were sorted into separate populations.

The sequence is built from TRBV9 and TRBJ2-7; a weak D assignment points to TRBD2 (6 bases agree). Sequencing was performed on CD4+ or CD8+ T cells sorted from blood, taken in a trial of the OX40 agonist ivuxolimab. The source of this sequence is an adult with an advanced solid tumor such as melanoma, head and neck, liver or kidney cancer. The nucleotides read TGTGCCAGCAGTGGAGGGGTTTCCCTGGCCGACGAGCAGTACTTC. Translated, this gives CASSGGVSLADEQYF.